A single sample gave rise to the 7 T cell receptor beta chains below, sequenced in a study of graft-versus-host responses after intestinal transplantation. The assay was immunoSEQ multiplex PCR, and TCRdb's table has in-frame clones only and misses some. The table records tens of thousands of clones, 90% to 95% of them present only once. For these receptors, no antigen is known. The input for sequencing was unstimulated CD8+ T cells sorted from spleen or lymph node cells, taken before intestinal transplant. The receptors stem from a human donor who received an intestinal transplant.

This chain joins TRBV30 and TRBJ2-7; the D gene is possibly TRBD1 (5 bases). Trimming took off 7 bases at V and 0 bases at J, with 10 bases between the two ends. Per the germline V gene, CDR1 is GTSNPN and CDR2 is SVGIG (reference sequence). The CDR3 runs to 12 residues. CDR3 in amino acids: CAYADSSYEQYF. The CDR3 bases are TGTGCCTACGCCGACAGCTCCTACGAGCAGTACTTC.

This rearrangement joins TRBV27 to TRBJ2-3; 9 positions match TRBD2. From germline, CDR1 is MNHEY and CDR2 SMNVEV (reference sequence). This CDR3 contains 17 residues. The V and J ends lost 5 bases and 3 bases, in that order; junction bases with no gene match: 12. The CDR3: CASSPLGGGDMTDTQYF. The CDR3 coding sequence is TGTGCCAGCAGTCCCCTTGGCGGGGGGGATATGACAGATACGCAGTATTTT.

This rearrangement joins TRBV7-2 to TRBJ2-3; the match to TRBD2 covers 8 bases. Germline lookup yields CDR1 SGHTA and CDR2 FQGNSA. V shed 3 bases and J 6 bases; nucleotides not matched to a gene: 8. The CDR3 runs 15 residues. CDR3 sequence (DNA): TGTGCCAGCAGCTTGTGGCGGGGGGAGCATGATACGCAGTATTTT. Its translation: CASSLWRGEHDTQYF.

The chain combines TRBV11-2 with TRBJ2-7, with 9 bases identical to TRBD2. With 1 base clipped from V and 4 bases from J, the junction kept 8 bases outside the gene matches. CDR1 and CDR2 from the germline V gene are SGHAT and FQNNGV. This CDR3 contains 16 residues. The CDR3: CASSLVGSGGDYEQYF. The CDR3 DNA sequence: TGTGCCAGCAGCTTAGTCGGTAGCGGGGGAGATTACGAGCAGTACTTC.

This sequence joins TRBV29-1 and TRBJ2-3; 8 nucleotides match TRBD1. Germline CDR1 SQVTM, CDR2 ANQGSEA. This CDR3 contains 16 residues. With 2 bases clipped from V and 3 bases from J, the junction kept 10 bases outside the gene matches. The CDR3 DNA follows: TGCAGCGTTGAATTTCCCGGACAGGGAGAAACAGATACGCAGTATTTT. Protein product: CSVEFPGQGETDTQYF.

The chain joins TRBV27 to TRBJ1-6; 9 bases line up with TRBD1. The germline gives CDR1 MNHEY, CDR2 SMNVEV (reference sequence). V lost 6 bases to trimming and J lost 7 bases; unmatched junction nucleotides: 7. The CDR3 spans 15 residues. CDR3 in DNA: TGTGCCAGCAGAACGGACAGGGGATCGAATTCACCCCTCCACTTT. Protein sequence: CASRTDRGSNSPLHF.

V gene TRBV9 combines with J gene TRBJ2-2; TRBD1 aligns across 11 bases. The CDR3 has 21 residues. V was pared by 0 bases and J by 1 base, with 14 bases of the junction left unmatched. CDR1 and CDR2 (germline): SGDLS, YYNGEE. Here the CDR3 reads CASSVEGRTGGAGRNTGELFF. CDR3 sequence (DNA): TGTGCCAGCAGCGTAGAAGGGAGGACAGGGGGCGCCGGGAGGAACACCGGGGAGCTGTTTTTT. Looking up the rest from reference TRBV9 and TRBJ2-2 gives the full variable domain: DSGVTQTPKHLITATGQRVTLRCSPRSGDLSVYWYQQSLDQGLQFLIQYYNGEERAKGNILERFSAQQFPDLHSELNLSSLELGDSALYFCASSVEGRTGGAGRNTGELFFGEGSRLTVL.